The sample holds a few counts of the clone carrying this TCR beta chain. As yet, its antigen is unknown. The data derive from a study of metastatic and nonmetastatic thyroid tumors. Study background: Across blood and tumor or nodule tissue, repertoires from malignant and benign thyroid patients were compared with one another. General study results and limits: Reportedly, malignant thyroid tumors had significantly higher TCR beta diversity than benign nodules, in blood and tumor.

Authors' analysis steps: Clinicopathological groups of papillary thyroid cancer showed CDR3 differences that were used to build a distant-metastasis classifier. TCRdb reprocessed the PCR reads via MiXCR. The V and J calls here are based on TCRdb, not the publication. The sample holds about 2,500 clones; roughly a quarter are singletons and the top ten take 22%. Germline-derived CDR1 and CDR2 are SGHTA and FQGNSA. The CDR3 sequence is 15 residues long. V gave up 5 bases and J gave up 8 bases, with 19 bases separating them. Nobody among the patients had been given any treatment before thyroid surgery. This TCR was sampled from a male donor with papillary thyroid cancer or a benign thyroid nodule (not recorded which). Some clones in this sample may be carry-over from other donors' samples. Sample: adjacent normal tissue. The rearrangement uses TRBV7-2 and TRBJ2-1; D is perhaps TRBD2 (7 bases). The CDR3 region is CASSPYKGGGHEQFF. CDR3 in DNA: TGTGCCAGCAGCCCATACAAAGGGGGGGGCCATGAGCAGTTCTTC.